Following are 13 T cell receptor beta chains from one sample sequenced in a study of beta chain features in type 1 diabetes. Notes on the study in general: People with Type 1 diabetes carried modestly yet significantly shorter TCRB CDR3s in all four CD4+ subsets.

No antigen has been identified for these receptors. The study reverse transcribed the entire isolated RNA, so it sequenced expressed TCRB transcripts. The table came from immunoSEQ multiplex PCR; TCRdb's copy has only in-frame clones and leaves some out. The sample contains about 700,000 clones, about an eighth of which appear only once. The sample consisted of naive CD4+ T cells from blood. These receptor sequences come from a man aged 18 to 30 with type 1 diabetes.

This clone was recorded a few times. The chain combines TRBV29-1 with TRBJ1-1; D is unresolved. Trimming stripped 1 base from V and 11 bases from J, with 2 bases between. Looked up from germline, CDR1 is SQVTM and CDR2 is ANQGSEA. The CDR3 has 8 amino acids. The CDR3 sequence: CSVEGAFF. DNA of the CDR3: TGCAGCGTTGAAGGGGCTTTCTTT.

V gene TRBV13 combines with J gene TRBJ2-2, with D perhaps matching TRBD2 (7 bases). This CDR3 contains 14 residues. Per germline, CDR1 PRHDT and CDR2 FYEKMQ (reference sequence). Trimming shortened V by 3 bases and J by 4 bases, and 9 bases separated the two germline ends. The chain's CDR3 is CASSLGGGTGELFF. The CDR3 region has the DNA TGTGCCAGCAGCTTGGGAGGGGGCACCGGGGAGCTGTTTTTT. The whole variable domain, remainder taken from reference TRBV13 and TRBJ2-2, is AAGVIQSPRHLIKEKRETATLKCYPIPRHDTVYWYQQGPGQDPQFLISFYEKMQSDKGSIPDRFSAQQFSDYHSELNMSSLELGDSALYFCASSLGGGTGELFFGEGSRLTVL.

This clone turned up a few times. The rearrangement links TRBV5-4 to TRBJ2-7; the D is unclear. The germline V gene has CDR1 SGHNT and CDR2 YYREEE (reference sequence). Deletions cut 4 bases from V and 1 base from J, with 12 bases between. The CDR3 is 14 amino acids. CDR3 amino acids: CASSPTKASYEQYF. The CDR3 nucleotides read TGTGCCAGCAGCCCTACGAAAGCATCCTACGAGCAGTACTTC.

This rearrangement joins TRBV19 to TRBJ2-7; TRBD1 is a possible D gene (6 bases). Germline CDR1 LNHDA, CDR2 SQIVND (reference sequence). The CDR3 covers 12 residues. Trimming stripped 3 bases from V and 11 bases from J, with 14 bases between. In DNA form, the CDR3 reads TGTGCCAGTAGTATCGACAGGATAATGAAGTACTTC. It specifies CASSIDRIMKYF.

CDR3 protein: CAWRHSNQPQHF. The DNA for the CDR3 is TGTGCCTGGAGGCATAGCAATCAGCCCCAGCATTTT. The rearrangement links TRBV30 to TRBJ1-5; D is ambiguous. CDR3 length: 12 residues. V was clipped by 3 bases and J by 0 bases, with 3 bases between them. The germline CDR1 and CDR2 sequences are GTSNPN and SVGIG (reference sequence).

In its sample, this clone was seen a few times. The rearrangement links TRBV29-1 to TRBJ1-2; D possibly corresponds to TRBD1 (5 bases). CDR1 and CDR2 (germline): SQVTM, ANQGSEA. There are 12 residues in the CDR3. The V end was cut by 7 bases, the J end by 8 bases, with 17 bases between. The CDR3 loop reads CSAKEGSLGYTF. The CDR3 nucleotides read TGCAGCGCAAAGGAGGGGTCGTTAGGCTACACCTTC.

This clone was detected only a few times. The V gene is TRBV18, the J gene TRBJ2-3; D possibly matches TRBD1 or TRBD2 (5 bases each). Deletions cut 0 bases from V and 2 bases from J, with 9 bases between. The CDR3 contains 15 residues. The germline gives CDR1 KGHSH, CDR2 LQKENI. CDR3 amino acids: CASSPPGRYTDTQYF. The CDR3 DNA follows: TGTGCCAGCTCACCACCGGGACGGTACACAGATACGCAGTATTTT.

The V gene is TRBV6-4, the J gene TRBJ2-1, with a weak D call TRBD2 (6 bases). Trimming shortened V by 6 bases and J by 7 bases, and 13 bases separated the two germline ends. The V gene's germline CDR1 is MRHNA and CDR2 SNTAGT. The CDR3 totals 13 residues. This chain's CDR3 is CASSGTGGNEQFF. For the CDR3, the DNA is TGTGCCAGCAGCGGTACCGGGGGTAATGAGCAGTTCTTC.

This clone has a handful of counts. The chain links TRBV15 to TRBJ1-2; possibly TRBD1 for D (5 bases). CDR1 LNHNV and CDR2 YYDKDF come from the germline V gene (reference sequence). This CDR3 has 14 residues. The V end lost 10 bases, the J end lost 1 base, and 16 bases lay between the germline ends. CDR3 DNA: TGTGCCATATCCCGGGACCAGGGTAACTATGGCTACACCTTC. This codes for CAISRDQGNYGYTF.

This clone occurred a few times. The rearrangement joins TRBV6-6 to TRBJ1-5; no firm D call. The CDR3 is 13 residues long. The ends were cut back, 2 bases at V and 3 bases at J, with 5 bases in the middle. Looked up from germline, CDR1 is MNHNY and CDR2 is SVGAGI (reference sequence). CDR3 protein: CASSYPVNQPQHF. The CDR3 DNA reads TGTGCCAGCAGTTACCCGGTCAATCAGCCCCAGCATTTT.

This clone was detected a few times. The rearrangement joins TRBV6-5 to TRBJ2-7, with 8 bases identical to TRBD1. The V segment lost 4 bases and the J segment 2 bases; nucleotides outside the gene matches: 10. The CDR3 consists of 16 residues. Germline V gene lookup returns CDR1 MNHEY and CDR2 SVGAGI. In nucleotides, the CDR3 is TGTGCCAGCAGTTCACTAACAGGGGGGCCTCCCTACGAGCAGTACTTC. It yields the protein CASSSLTGGPPYEQYF.

DNA for the CDR3: TGTGCCAGCAGCCAAGAGGACAGGGGGCACTATGGCTACACCTTC. Translating it yields CASSQEDRGHYGYTF. The rearrangement links TRBV4-2 to TRBJ1-2; 11 positions match TRBD1. This CDR3 is built from 15 residues. The V segment lost 0 bases and the J segment 3 bases; nucleotides outside the gene matches: 0. Germline V lookup: CDR1 LGHNA, CDR2 YNFKEQ.

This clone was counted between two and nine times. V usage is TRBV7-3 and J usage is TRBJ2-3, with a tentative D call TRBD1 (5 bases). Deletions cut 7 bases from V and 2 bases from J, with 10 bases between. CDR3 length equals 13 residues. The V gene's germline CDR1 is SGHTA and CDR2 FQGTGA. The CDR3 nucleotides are TGTGCCAGCAAGCAGGGAACCACAGATACGCAGTATTTT. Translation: CASKQGTTDTQYF.